This T cell receptor (beta chain) came from a study of sequential checkpoint blockade in melanoma. Profiling relied on immunoSEQ multiplex PCR, and the TCRdb table lists in-frame clones only, not all of them. This table holds tens of thousands of clones, 30% to 40% found once. The treatment is: randomized to nivolumab then ipilimumab (arm A) or the reverse (arm B). None of the patients previously received DNA-damaging chemotherapy. V dropped 7 bases and J dropped 0; count of bases not matched to a gene: 8. CDR3 length: 16 amino acids. The germline CDR1 and CDR2 sequences are LNHDA and SQIVND (reference sequence).

This receptor was taken from a human donor with melanoma. The source material was tumor tissue (inferred from file names), sampled from a patient given nivolumab and ipilimumab in sequence. The genes are TRBV19 and TRBJ1-4; 7 bases map to TRBD1. The CDR3: CASTTQGRATNEKLFF. CDR3 sequence (DNA): TGTGCCAGTACCACACAGGGGCGAGCAACTAATGAAAAACTGTTTTTT.